The clone carrying this T cell receptor (beta chain) was counted ten times or more. The target antigen is unknown. The time point: newly diagnosed GD, antithyroid drugs for less than 3 months. With RNA extracted from PBMCs as input, the TCR library was made. Diagnosing Graves' disease relied on the American Thyroid Association guidelines. This specimen belongs to a study of regulatory T cells in long-lasting Graves disease. Whole-study findings and limits: Thyroid tissue was not sampled; only peripheral blood was.

Arm-PCR of CDR3 regions and iRepertoire HTBI primers were used to build TCR beta libraries. A single record per CDR3 protein comes from TCRdb applying MiXCR to the multiplex PCR reads. The sample lists about 440,000 distinct CDR3 sequences, about 16% occurring once. CDR1 is GTSNPN and CDR2 is SVGIG in the germline V gene (reference sequence). The CDR3 runs to 13 residues. V was pared by 5 bases and J by 2 bases, with 13 bases between. This same sample was also taken into another study, of T cells in Graves' hyperthyroidism and ophthalmopathy. From that report: Separating ophthalmopathy from stable hyperthyroidism was achieved by a 13 V-J model.

Material: peripheral blood mononuclear cells (PBMCs), obtained at new diagnosis, from a patient treated with antithyroid drugs. The sequence derives from a woman aged 25 to 39 with Graves disease. The chain is built from TRBV30 and TRBJ2-7; a weak D match, TRBD2 (5 bases). The CDR3 DNA is TGTGCCTGGCAACTGTACGGGGCCTACGAGCAGTACTTC. It codes for CAWQLYGAYEQYF.